This T cell receptor beta chain was recorded in a study of blood T cell repertoires in COVID-19. The overall study: Acute-phase and convalescent COVID-19 samples originated in the United States, Italy and Spain. From T cells, B-cell-depleted T cells, or PBMCs came the material, which was cDNA or gDNA.

Per the study methods: Amplification with reference gene primers provided the estimates of nucleated cell counts. Generated by immunoSEQ multiplex PCR, the TCRdb table keeps only in-frame clones and is missing some. V, J and clone size reflect that table, while D and trimming were determined from the DNA. This repertoire shows 240,000 or so clones, 88% found once; its top ten account for 0.99%. V lost 4 bases and J 8 bases, leaving 17 bases between the germline ends. The CDR3 covers 14 residues. Per the germline V gene, CDR1 is MGHRA and CDR2 is YSYEKL. This receptor was identified in a woman aged 40-49 years who had recovered from COVID-19. Sequencing input: peripheral blood. J is TRBJ1-2 and V is TRBV4-1; D might be TRBD1 (6 bases). CDR3 DNA sequence: TGCGCCAGCAGCCCCCAGCGGGGGGCGAAGGGCTACACCTTC. This gives the protein CASSPQRGAKGYTF.